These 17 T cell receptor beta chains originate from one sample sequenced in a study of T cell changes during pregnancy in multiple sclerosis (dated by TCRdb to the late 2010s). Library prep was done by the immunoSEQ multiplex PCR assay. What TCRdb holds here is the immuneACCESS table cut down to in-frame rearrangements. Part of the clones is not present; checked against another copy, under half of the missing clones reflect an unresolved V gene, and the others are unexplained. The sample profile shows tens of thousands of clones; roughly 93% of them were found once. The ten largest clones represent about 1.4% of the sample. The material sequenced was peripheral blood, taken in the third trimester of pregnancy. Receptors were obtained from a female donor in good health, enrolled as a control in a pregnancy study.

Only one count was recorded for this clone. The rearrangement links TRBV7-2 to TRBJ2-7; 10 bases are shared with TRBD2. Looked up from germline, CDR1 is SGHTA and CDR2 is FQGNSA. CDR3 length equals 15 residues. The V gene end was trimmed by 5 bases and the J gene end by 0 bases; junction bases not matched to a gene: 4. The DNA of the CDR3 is TGTGCCAGCAGCCCGGGACTAGCGTACTCCTACGAGCAGTACTTC. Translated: CASSPGLAYSYEQYF.

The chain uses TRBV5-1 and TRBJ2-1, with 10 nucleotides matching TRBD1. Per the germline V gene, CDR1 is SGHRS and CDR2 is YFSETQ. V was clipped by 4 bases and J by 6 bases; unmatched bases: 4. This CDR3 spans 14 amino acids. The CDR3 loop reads CASSNGQGGNEQFF. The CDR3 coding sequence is TGCGCCAGCAGCAACGGACAGGGGGGCAATGAGCAGTTCTTC.

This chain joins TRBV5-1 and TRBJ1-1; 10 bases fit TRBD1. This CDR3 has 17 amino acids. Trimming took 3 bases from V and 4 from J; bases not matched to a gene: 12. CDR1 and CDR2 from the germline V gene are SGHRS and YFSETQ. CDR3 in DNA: TGCGCCAGCAGCTCCTCCGGGACAGGGGTGGTGGGCACTGAAGCTTTCTTT. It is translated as CASSSSGTGVVGTEAFF.

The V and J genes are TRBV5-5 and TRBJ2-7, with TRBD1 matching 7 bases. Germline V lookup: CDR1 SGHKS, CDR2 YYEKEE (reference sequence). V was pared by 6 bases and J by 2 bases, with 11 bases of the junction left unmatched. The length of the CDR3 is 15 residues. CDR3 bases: TGTGCCAGCACCACCAGGTGGGACAGCCCCTACGAGCAGTACTTC. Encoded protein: CASTTRWDSPYEQYF.

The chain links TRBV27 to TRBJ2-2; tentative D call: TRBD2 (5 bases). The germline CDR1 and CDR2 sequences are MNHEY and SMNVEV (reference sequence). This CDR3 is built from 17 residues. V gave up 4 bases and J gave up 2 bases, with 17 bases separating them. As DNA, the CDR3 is TGTGCCAGCAGTTACATCTACCGGGAACTCAACACCGGGGAGCTGTTTTTT. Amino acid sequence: CASSYIYRELNTGELFF.

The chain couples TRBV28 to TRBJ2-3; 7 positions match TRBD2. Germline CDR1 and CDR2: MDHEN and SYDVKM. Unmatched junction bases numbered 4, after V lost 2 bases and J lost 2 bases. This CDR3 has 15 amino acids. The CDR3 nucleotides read TGTGCCAGCAGTTTAACTAGCGACTACACAGATACGCAGTATTTT. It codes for CASSLTSDYTDTQYF.

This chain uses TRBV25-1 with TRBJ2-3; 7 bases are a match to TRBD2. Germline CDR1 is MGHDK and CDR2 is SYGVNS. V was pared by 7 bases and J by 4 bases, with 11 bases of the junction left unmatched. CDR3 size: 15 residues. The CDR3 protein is CASTPQRDPPDTQYF. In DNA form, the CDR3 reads TGTGCCAGCACCCCCCAGCGGGATCCACCAGATACGCAGTATTTT.

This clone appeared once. DNA for the CDR3: TGTGCCAGTAGTAGACAGGGGGCTGGCTACACCTTC. It is translated as CASSRQGAGYTF. The chain joins TRBV19 to TRBJ1-2, with 10 bases matching TRBD1. V gave up 4 bases and J gave up 7 bases; unmatched junction bases: 0. Germline values: CDR1 LNHDA, CDR2 SQIVND (reference sequence). The length of the CDR3 is 12 residues.

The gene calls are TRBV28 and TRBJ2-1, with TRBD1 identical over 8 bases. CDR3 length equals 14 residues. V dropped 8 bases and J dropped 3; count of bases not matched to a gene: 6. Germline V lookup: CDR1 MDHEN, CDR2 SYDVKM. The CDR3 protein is CASSFTGGYNEQFF. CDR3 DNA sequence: TGTGCCAGCTCATTCACAGGGGGCTACAATGAGCAGTTCTTC.

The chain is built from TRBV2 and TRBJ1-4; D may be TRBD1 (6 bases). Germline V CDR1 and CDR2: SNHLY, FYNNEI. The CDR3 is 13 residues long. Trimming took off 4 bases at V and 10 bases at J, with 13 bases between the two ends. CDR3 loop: CASSGQLQGKLFF. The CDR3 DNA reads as TGTGCCAGCAGTGGGCAACTACAGGGAAAACTGTTTTTT.

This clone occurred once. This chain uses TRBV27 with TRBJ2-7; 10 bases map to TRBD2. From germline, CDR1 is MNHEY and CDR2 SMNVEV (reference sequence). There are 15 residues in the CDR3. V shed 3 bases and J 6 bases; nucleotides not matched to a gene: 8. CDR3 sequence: CASSLSSSGSREQYF. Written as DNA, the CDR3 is TGTGCCAGCAGTTTGTCGTCTAGCGGGAGTCGCGAGCAGTACTTC.

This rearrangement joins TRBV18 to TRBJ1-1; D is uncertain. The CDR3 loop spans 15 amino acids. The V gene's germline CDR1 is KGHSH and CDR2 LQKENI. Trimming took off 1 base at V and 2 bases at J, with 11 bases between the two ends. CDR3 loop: CASSPHETLNTEAFF. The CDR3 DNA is TGTGCCAGCTCACCACATGAGACTCTAAACACTGAAGCTTTCTTT.

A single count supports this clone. The CDR3 sequence is CASSVAPTSGSGEQYF. The DNA for the CDR3 is TGTGCCAGCAGCGTAGCTCCGACTAGCGGGAGTGGTGAGCAGTACTTC. The chain has TRBV9 and TRBJ2-7; 12 positions agree with TRBD2. Germline loops: CDR1 SGDLS, CDR2 YYNGEE. Germline trimming cut 0 bases from V and 7 bases from J; bases unmatched to any gene: 8. CDR3 length: 16 residues.

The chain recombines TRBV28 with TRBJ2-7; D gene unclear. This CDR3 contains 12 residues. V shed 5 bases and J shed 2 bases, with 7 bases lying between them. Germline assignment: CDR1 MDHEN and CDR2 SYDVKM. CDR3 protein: CASSQHPYEQYF. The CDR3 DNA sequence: TGTGCCAGCAGTCAACACCCCTACGAGCAGTACTTC.

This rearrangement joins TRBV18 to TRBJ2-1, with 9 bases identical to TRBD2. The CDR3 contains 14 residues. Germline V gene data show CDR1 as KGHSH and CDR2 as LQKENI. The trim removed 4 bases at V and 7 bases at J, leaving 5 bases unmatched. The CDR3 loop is CASSLAGDGNEQFF. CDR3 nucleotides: TGTGCCAGCTCACTAGCGGGAGATGGGAATGAGCAGTTCTTC.

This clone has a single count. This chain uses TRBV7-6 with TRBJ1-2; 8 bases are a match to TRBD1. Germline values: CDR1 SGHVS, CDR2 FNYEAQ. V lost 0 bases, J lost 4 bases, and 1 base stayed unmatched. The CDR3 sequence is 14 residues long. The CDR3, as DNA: TGTGCCAGCAGCTTAGCAGGACAGGGCTATGGCTACACCTTC. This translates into CASSLAGQGYGYTF.

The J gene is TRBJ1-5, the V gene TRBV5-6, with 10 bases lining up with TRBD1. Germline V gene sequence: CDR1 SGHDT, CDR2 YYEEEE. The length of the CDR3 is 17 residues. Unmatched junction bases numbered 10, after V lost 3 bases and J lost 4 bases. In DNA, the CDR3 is TGTGCCAGCAGCTCACGGACAGGGGGGACAGGAAATCAGCCCCAGCATTTT. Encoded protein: CASSSRTGGTGNQPQHF.